The 13 T cell receptor beta chains below come from one sample, sequenced in a study of T cells in Graves' hyperthyroidism and ophthalmopathy. TCR beta CDR3 regions were amplified from RNA transcripts. RT-PCR in the first round (using the HTBI primer set) targeted the TCR CDR3. TCRdb reprocessed the multiplex PCR reads with MiXCR, giving one entry per CDR3 protein. The sample lists some 770,000 distinct CDR3 sequences, less than 20% occurring once. The material sequenced was blood. All receptors come from a man aged 18 to 30 with Graves' hyperthyroidism.

This clonotype was detected ten times or more. V is TRBV28 and J is TRBJ2-7, with 8 bases matching TRBD1. The CDR3 runs to 16 residues. Germline V CDR1 and CDR2: MDHEN, SYDVKM. V lost 3 bases to trimming and J lost 4 bases; unmatched junction nucleotides: 11. CDR3 sequence (DNA): TGTGCCAGCAGTTTTTCTCGGACAGGGCCAGAGTACGAGCAGTACTTC. Amino acids: CASSFSRTGPEYEQYF.

V is TRBV4-1 and J is TRBJ2-1; D ambiguous. V lost 0 bases, J lost 9 bases, and 6 bases lay in between. CDR1 is MGHRA and CDR2 is YSYEKL in the germline V gene. The CDR3 runs to 12 residues. The CDR3 spells CASSQEGFEQFF. The CDR3 bases are TGCGCCAGCAGCCAAGAAGGGTTTGAGCAGTTCTTC.

This clonotype has at least ten counts. The chain joins TRBV7-8 to TRBJ1-5; D gene uncertain. This CDR3 region has 14 residues. V was shortened by 2 bases and J by 0 bases, with 5 bases between the two germline ends. In germline, CDR1 is SGHVS, CDR2 FQNEAQ. The CDR3: CASSLRDSNQPQHF. CDR3 bases: TGTGCCAGCAGCTTAAGAGATAGCAATCAGCCCCAGCATTTT. The full variable domain, with the rest looked up from reference TRBV7-8 and TRBJ1-5, is GAGVSQSPRYKVAKRGQDVALRCDPISGHVSLFWYQQALGQGPEFLTYFQNEAQLDKSGLPSDRFFAERPEGSVSTLKIQRTQQEDSAVYLCASSLRDSNQPQHFGDGTRLSIL.

The gene calls are TRBV6-1 and TRBJ2-3, with 9 bases identical to TRBD2. V dropped 7 bases and J dropped 6; count of bases not matched to a gene: 11. The CDR3 loop spans 15 amino acids. The V gene's germline CDR1 is MNHNS and CDR2 SASEGT. The CDR3 region is CASKRLAGLMDTQYF. The CDR3, as DNA: TGTGCCAGCAAGCGCCTAGCGGGATTAATGGATACGCAGTATTTT.

V gene TRBV29-1 combines with J gene TRBJ2-3; D unresolved. The V and J ends lost 8 bases and 6 bases respectively, with 15 bases between them. CDR1 is SQVTM and CDR2 is ANQGSEA in the germline V gene. There are 12 residues in the CDR3. CDR3 loop: CSSPTESDTQYF. CDR3 coding DNA: TGCAGCTCCCCAACGGAGTCGGATACGCAGTATTTT.

This clonotype has at least ten counts. V is TRBV6-1 and J is TRBJ2-1; D is ambiguous. CDR1 and CDR2 from the germline V gene are MNHNS and SASEGT. CDR3 size: 16 residues. V was trimmed by 0 bases and J by 2 bases, leaving 11 bases between them. CDR3 loop: CASSEAPGGPYNEQFF. The CDR3 DNA sequence: TGTGCCAGCAGTGAAGCCCCTGGCGGCCCCTACAATGAGCAGTTCTTC.

Comment on this clonotype: The germline gene is not matched at one end of the junction; a read error may be the cause. The chain recombines TRBV28 with TRBJ2-7, with D maybe TRBD1 (5 bases). Germline CDR1 is MDHEN and CDR2 is SYDVKM. There are 11 residues in the CDR3. CDR3 nucleotides: TGTGCCAGCAGCCAGGGCTACGAGCTGTACTTC. It yields the protein CASSQGYELYF.

This clonotype turned up a few times. The V and J genes are TRBV7-9 and TRBJ1-4, with no clear D. Trimming took 5 bases from V and 7 from J, leaving 14 bases between them. Germline assignment: CDR1 SEHNR and CDR2 FQNEAQ (reference sequence). This CDR3 has 14 residues. This CDR3 is CASSPLRVGEKLFF. DNA of the CDR3: TGTGCCAGCAGCCCCCTGAGGGTCGGTGAAAAACTGTTTTTT.

This sequence joins TRBV6-1 and TRBJ1-5; perhaps TRBD1 as D (5 bases). This CDR3 is built from 16 residues. Germline CDR1 reads MNHNS; CDR2 reads SASEGT. The V end lost 4 bases, the J end lost 2 bases, and 15 bases lay between the germline ends. CDR3 nucleotide sequence: TGTGCCAGCAGTGGGAGTCCCGGGGACGGCAATCAGCCCCAGCATTTT. The encoded protein is CASSGSPGDGNQPQHF.

This clonotype was found a few times. This sequence joins TRBV15 and TRBJ1-5; unclear D gene. The germline gives CDR1 LNHNV, CDR2 YYDKDF (reference sequence). Trimming took off 0 bases at V and 10 bases at J, with 7 bases between the two ends. This CDR3 contains 12 residues. CDR3 coding DNA: TGTGCCACCAGCAGAGAGGGCACTCCCCAGCATTTT. Residues: CATSREGTPQHF.

This clonotype was detected ten times or more. V and J are TRBV11-1 and TRBJ2-1; D tentatively reads TRBD1 or TRBD2 (5 bases each). Trimming took off 8 bases at V and 6 bases at J, with 14 bases between the two ends. There are 13 residues in the CDR3. Germline values: CDR1 SGHAT, CDR2 FQDESV (reference sequence). The CDR3 sequence: CASATRGANEQFF. The CDR3 coding sequence is TGTGCCAGCGCGACTCGAGGGGCCAATGAGCAGTTCTTC.

Remarks on this clonotype: It may be a read error: a sequence one base away is much more abundant. The CDR3 sequence is CAIRAGQAGAHEQYF. DNA of the CDR3: TGTGCCATCAGAGCCGGACAAGCGGGGGCCCACGAGCAGTACTTC. This chain joins TRBV10-3 and TRBJ2-7, with 8 nucleotides matching TRBD2. V dropped 6 bases and J dropped 5; count of bases not matched to a gene: 12. The CDR3 is 15 amino acids. The germline V gene has CDR1 ENHRY and CDR2 SYGVKD.

This clonotype was detected many times. The rearrangement links TRBV11-3 to TRBJ2-7; D is undetermined. V was clipped by 2 bases and J by 4 bases, with 9 bases between them. The germline V gene has CDR1 SGHNT and CDR2 YENEEA. The CDR3 runs 13 residues. This CDR3 reads CASSLFGAYEQYF. The CDR3 DNA sequence: TGTGCCAGCAGCTTATTCGGTGCGTACGAGCAGTACTTC.